A selection of T cell receptor beta chains follows, all from one sample in a study of OX40 agonist ivuxolimab in advanced cancers. Using immunoSEQ multiplex PCR, the repertoire was profiled, and TCRdb retains in-frame clones only, with some absent. Of around 50,000 clones listed, around 84% are singletons. The sample was CD4+ or CD8+ T cells sorted from blood, taken in a trial of the OX40 agonist ivuxolimab. The receptors come from an adult with an advanced solid tumor such as melanoma, head and neck, liver or kidney cancer. Each CDR3 is given with its conserved first and last residue. Fields, in order: clone size, V gene, J gene, CDR3 protein. Not every row has a clone size; where given, it reads once, few, many or a size class.

size: NA
V: TRBV7-2
J: TRBJ2-7
CDR3: CASTGQGPSYEQYF

size: NA
V: TRBV5-8
J: TRBJ1-1
CDR3: CASSLFFASTEAFF

size: NA
V: TRBV19
J: TRBJ1-2
CDR3: CASSIDRMGARGYTF

size: NA
V: TRBV29-1
J: TRBJ1-2
CDR3: CSVPKAPYGYTF

size: NA
V: TRBV7-3
J: TRBJ2-7
CDR3: CASSPKRSTVDEQYF

size: NA
V: TRBV28
J: TRBJ2-7
CDR3: CASSLETGESYEQYF

size: NA
V: TRBV4-1
J: TRBJ2-5
CDR3: CASSQEWVQVGGARYQETQYF

size: NA
V: TRBV9
J: TRBJ2-1
CDR3: CASSVGVTGGPYNEQFF

size: NA
V: TRBV11-2
J: TRBJ1-4
CDR3: CASSLGGMREKLFF

size: few
V: TRBV27
J: TRBJ2-7
CDR3: CASSLRGEVDEQYF

size: NA
V: TRBV27
J: TRBJ1-2
CDR3: CASSLSGFGYGYTF

size: NA
V: TRBV28
J: TRBJ2-7
CDR3: CASSPRLAGYEQYF

size: few
V: TRBV12-5
J: TRBJ2-2
CDR3: CASGSPVTGELFF

size: NA
V: TRBV28
J: TRBJ1-4
CDR3: CASLRRGREKLFF

size: NA
V: TRBV9
J: TRBJ2-4
CDR3: CASSVAVSGNIQYF

size: NA
V: TRBV28
J: TRBJ2-1
CDR3: CASTSGGAYNEQFF

size: NA
V: TRBV4-3
J: TRBJ1-1
CDR3: CASRRQGENTEAFF

size: NA
V: TRBV7-9
J: TRBJ1-2
CDR3: CASSLEVRAGDGYTF

size: NA
V: TRBV7-2
J: TRBJ2-1
CDR3: CASSLEWGNEQFF

size: few
V: TRBV5-5
J: TRBJ1-2
CDR3: CASSLVQGGADGYTF

size: NA
V: TRBV11-2
J: TRBJ1-4
CDR3: CASSRGDVTTNEKLFF

size: NA
V: TRBV30
J: TRBJ2-1
CDR3: CAWSVGAGGNEQFF

size: many
V: TRBV7-9
J: TRBJ2-1
CDR3: CASRIDRANEQFF

size: NA
V: TRBV9
J: NA
CDR3: CASSPRTSGGYEQYF